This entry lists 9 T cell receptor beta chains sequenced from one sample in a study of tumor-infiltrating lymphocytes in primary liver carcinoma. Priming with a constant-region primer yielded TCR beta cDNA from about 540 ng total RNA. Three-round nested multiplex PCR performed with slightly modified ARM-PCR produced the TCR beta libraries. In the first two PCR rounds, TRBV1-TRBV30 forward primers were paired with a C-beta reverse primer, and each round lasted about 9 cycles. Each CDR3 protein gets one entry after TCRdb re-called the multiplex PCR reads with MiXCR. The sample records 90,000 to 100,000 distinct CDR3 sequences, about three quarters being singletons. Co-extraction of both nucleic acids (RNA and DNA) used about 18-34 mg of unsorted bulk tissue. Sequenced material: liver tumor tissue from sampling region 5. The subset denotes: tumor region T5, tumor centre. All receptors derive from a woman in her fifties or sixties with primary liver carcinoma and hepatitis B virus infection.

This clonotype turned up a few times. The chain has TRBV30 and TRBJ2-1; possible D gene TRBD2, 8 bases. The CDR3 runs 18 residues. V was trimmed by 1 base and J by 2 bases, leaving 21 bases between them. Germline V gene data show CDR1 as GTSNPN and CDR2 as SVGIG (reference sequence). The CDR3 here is CAWSATGIGRGPYNEQFF. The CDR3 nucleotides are TGTGCCTGGAGTGCGACAGGGATCGGGAGGGGGCCCTACAATGAGCAGTTCTTC.

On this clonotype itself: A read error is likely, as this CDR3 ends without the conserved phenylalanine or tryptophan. The CDR3 DNA follows: TGTGCCAGCAGCATTATGGACAGCATCTATGGCTACACCTTA. It is translated as CASSIMDSIYGYTL. The chain carries TRBV11-1 and TRBJ1-2, with D tentatively TRBD1 (6 bases). CDR3 length: 14 residues. V was cut by 5 bases and J by 4 bases, with 14 bases left in between. Per the germline V gene, CDR1 is SGHAT and CDR2 is FQDESV (reference sequence).

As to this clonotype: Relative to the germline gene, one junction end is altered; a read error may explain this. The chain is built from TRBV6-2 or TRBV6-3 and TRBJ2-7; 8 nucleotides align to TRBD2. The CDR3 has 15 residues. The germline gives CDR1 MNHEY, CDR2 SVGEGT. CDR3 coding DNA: TGTGCCAGCAGTACCCCGCGGCGGGGGGTCTACGAACAGTACTTC. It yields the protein CASSTPRRGVYEQYF.

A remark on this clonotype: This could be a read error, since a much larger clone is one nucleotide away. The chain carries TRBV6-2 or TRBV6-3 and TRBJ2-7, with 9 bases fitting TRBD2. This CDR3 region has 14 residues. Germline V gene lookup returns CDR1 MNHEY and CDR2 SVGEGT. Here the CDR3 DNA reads TGTGTCAGCAGTCGTTCAGCGGGAGGCTACGAGCAGTACTTC. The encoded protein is CVSSRSAGGYEQYF.

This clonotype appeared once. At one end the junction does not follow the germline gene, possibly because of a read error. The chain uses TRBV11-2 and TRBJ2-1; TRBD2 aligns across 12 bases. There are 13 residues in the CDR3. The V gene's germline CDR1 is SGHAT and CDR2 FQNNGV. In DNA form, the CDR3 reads TGTGCCAGCAGCTGGACTAGCGGGGCAGAACATTGCTTC. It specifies CASSWTSGAEHCF.

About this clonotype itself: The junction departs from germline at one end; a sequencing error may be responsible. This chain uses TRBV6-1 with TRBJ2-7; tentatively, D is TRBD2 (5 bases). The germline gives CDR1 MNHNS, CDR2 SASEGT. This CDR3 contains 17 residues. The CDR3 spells CDSSEVAGVEFLYEQYF. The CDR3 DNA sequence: TGTGACAGCAGTGAAGTGGCCGGGGTGGAGTTCTTGTACGAGCAATACTTC.

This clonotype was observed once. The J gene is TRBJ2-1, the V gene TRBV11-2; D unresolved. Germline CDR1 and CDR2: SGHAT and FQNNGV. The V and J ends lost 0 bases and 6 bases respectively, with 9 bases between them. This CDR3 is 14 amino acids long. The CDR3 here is CASSLDSKRNEQFF. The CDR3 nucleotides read TGTGCCAGCAGCTTAGATAGTAAGCGCAATGAGCAGTTCTTC.

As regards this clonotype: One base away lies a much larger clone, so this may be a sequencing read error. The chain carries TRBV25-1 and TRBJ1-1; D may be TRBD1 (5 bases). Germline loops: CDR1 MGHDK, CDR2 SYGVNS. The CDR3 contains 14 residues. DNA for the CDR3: TGTGCCAGCAGTGACAGGGCAGCGGGAACTGGAGCTTTCTTT. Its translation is CASSDRAAGTGAFF.

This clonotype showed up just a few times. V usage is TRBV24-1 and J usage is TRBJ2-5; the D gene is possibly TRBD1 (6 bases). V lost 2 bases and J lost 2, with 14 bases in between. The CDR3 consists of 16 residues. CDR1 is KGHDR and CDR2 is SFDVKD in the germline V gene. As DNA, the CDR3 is TGTGCCACCAGTGATTCCGGGACAAATTATCAAGAGACCCAGTACTTC. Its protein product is CATSDSGTNYQETQYF.